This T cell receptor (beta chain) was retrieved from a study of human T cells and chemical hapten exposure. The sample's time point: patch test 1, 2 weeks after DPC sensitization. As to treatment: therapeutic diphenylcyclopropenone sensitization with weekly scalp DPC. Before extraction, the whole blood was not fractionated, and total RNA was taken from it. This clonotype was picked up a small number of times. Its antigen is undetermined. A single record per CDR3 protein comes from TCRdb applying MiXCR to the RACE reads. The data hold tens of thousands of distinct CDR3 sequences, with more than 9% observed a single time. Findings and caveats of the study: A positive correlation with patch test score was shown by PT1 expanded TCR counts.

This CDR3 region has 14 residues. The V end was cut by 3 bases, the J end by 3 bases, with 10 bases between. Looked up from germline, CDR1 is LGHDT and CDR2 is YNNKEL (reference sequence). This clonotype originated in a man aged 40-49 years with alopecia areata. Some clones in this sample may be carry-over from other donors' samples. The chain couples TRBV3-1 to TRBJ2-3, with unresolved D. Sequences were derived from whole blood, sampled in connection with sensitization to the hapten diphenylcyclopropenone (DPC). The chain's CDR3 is CASSHDRRTDTQYF. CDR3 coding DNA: TGTGCCAGCAGCCATGACCGACGGACAGATACGCAGTATTTT.